This paragraph reports one T cell receptor beta chain. Its antigen is unknown. Base qualities were left out, and no much larger clone turns up one base away. This sample is part of a study of blood T cell repertoires in COVID-19 (dated by TCRdb to the early 2020s). In the study overall: Samples from collaborators originated in the United States, Italy and Spain and spanned both the acute and convalescent phases of COVID-19. The material from the prospective study consisted of cDNA or gDNA derived from T cells, B-cell-depleted T cells, or PBMCs. The dataset comprised deeply sampled blood TCRbeta repertoires from subjects exposed to, actively infected with, or recovered from COVID-19. The repertoires were made available in a free public database intended to serve as a resource for research on the immune response to SARS-CoV-2. Samples were obtained from the ongoing ImmuneRACE study (first 160 participants) and from some 1,300 subjects provided by 6 global collaborators. Sample metadata almost always included a de-identified subject ID, COVID-19 status, age in years and sex. Where available, HLA class I and class II types were obtained from metadata supplied by the sample provider rather than from assay-based typing.

For CDR1 and CDR2, the germline V gene (reference sequence) lists SEHNR and FQNEAQ. V is shortened by 5 bases, J by 2 bases, and the region joining them spans 9 bases. There are 14 amino acids in the CDR3, from cysteine to phenylalanine inclusive. The read is trimmed to its CDR3 DNA, 42 bases read in frame from base 1. Results and caveats for the whole study, not just this receptor: The quantity of clinical and demographic metadata differed by source and by participant and was supplied without curation.

TCRbeta CDR3 regions were amplified from genomic DNA by means of the immunoSEQ Assay, a bias-controlled multiplex PCR. Turning to the authors' computational methods: The number of nucleated cells in each sample was estimated from the amplification of reference gene primers within the assay. Sequence reads were collapsed and filtered to measure the absolute abundance of every unique TCRbeta CDR3 rearrangement. For each sample, productive Simpson clonality was calculated as the square root of Simpson's diversity index across productive rearrangements. TCRdb provides this immuneACCESS table in a form limited to in-frame rearrangements. Some clones are lacking; in checked studies, under half of them reflect an unresolved V gene, and why the rest are absent is not known. The DNA was the basis for D and trimming; V, J and clone size are from that table. Here the sample has about 250,000 clones; about 88% occur a single time. The ten largest clones represent 3% of the sample.

Enrolling through a virtual design, the prospective study's participants ranged in age from roughly 18 to 90 years and lived across about two dozen United States geographic areas. To assign participants to cohorts, the prospective study relied on clinical history that participants themselves reported in a screening survey and a study questionnaire. For ImmuneRACE Cohort 3, a participant was defined as recovered based on two consecutive negative NP/OP PCR tests, clearance by a healthcare professional, or resolution of symptoms. Mobile phlebotomists in the prospective study collected whole blood, serum and a nasopharyngeal or oropharyngeal swab from every participant. Participants in the prospective study had the option to provide additional blood draws and questionnaires over an approximately two-month period. Before DNA extraction, blood samples from the prospective study were shipped at room temperature or frozen.

The sequencing sample was made of PBMCs or T cells enriched from blood (not recorded which). Recombination connected TRBV7-9 to TRBJ2-2; the D gene is possibly TRBD1, with 5 bases matching. This clonotype was sampled from a woman aged 50 to 60 who had recovered from COVID-19. The CDR3 protein sequence reads: CASSKDRNTGELFF. The nucleotides read TGTGCCAGCAGCAAAGACAGAAACACCGGGGAGCTGTTTTTT. The full variable domain, completed from the reference TRBV7-9 and TRBJ2-2 proteins outside the CDR3, reads DTGVSQNPRHKITKRGQNVTFRCDPISEHNRLYWYRQTLGQGPEFLTYFQNEAQLEKSRLLSDRFSAERPKGSFSTLEIQRTEQGDSAMYLCASSKDRNTGELFFGEGSRLTVL.